This TCR beta chain was sequenced during a study of blood T cell repertoires in COVID-19. CDR1 is LNHNV, CDR2 YYDKDF, per germline (reference sequence). With 0 bases removed from V and 4 bases from J, the gap between germline ends came to 7 bases. The CDR3 totals 13 residues. The method was immunoSEQ multiplex PCR; TCRdb's version includes in-frame clones alone and lacks a portion of them. The sample lists roughly 300,000 clones, approximately 87% seen once, with around 8% in the top ten. Sequences were obtained from peripheral blood. This TCR was recovered from a woman in her 50s who had recovered from COVID-19. This chain connects TRBV15 to TRBJ2-7; D ambiguous. The DNA for the CDR3 is TGTGCCACCAGCAGAGAACTGAAATACGAGCAGTACTTC. This sequence encodes CATSRELKYEQYF.